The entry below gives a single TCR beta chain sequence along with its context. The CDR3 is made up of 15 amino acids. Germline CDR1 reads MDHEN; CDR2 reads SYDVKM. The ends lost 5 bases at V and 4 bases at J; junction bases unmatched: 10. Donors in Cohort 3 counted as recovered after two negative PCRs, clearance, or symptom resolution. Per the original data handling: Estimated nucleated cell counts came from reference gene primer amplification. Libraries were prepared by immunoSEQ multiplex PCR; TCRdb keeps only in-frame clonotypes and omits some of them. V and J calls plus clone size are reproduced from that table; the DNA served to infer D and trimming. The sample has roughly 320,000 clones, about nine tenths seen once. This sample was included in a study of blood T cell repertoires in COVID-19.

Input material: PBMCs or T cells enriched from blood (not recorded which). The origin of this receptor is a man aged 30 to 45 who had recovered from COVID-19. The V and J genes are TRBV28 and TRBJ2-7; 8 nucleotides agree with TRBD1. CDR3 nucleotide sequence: TGTGCCAGCAGTCCCTCAGGGGGCGCGGATTACGAGCAGTACTTC. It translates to CASSPSGGADYEQYF.